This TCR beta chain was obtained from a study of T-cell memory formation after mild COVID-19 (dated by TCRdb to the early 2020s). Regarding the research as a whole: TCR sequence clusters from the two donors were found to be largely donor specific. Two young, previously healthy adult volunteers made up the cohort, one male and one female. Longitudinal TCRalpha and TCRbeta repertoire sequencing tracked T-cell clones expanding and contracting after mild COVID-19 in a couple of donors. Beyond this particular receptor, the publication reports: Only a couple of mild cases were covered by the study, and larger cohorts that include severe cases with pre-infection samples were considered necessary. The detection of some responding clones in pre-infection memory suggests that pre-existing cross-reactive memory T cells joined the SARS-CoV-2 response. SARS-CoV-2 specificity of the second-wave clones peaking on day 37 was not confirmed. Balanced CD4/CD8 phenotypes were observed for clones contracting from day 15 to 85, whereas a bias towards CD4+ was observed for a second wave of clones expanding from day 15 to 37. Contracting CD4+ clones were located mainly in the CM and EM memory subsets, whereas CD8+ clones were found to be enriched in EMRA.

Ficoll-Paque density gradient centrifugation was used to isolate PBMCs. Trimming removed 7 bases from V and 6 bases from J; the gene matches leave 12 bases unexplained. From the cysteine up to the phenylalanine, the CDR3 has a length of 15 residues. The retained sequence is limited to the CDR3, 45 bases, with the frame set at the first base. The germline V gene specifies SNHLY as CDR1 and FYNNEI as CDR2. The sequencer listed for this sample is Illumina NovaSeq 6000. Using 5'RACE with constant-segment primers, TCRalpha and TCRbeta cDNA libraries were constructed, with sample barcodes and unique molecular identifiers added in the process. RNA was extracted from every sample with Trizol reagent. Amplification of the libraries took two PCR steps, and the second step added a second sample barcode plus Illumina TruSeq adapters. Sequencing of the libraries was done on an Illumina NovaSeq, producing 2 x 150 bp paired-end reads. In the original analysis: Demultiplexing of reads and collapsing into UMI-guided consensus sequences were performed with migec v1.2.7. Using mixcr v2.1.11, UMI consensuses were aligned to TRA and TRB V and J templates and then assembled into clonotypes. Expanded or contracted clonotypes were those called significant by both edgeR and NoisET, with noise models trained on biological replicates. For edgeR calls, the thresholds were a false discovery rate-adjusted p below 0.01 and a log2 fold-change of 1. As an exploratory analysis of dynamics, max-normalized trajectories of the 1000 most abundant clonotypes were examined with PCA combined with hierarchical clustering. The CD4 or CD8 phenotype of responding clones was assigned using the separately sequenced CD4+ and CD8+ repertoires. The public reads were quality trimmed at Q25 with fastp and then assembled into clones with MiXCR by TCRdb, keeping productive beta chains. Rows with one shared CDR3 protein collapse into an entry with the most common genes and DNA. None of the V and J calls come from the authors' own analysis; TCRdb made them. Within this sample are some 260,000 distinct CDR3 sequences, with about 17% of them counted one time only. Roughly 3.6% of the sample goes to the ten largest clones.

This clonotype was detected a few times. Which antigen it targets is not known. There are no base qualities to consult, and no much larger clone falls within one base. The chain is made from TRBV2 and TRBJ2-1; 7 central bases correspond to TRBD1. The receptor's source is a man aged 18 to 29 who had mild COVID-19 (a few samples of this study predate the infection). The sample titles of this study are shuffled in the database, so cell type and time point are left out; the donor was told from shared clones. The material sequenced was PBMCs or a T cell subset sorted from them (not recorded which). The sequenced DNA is TGTGCCAGCACCTCACAGGGGACCTTTCGCAATGAGCAGTTCTTC. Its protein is CASTSQGTFRNEQFF.